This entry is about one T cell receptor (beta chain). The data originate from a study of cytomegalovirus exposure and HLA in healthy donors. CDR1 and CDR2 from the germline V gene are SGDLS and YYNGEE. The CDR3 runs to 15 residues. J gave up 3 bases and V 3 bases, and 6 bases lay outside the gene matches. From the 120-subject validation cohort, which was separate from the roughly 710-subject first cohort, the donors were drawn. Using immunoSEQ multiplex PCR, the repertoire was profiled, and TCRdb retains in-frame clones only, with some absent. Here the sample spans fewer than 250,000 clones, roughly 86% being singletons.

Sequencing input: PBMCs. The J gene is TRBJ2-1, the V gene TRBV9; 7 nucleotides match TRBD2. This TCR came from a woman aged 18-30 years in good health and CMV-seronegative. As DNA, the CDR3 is TGTGCCAGCAGCGAACGCGGGAGCGACTACAATGAGCAGTTCTTC. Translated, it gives CASSERGSDYNEQFF. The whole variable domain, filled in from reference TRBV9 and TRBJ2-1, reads DSGVTQTPKHLITATGQRVTLRCSPRSGDLSVYWYQQSLDQGLQFLIQYYNGEERAKGNILERFSAQQFPDLHSELNLSSLELGDSALYFCASSERGSDYNEQFFGPGTRLTVL.